The rows below give T cell receptor beta chains drawn from one sample of a study of T cells after yellow fever vaccination. MiXCR, run by TCRdb on the 5' RACE reads, gives a single entry per CDR3 protein. The sample lists 600,000 to 750,000 distinct CDR3 sequences, about 12% occurring once. This specimen was PBMCs, taken on the day of the yellow fever booster vaccination. These receptors originate from a man in his thirties or forties who received the YFV17D yellow fever vaccine. Both conserved end residues are part of each CDR3. The D gene is left open where the match is weak. The size entry is marked missing in some rows and otherwise reads once, few, many or a size class.

d_call clone_size j_call v_call cdr3_nt cdr3_aa
. . TRBJ1-4 TRBV4-3 TGCGCCAGCAGCCAAGTTGGGACTCCGAATGAAAAACTGTTTTTT CASSQVGTPNEKLFF
. few TRBJ2-7 TRBV6-2/TRBV6-3 TGTGCCAGCACCCGCCTAGAACCTTACGAGCAGTACTTC CASTRLEPYEQYF
. . TRBJ2-6 TRBV11-3 TGTGCCAGCAGCTTGACCAGGCCCTCTGGGGCCAACGTCCTGACTTTC CASSLTRPSGANVLTF
. . TRBJ1-1 TRBV6-2/TRBV6-3 TGTGCCAGCAAGTTAGGGGGACGGGGGACTGAAGCTTTCTTT CASKLGGRGTEAFF
. few TRBJ2-3 TRBV2 TGTGCCAGCAGTGACGTAGGGAGGACAGATACGCAGTATTTT CASSDVGRTDTQYF
. . TRBJ2-5 TRBV29-1 TGCAGCGCCGATGAGACCCAGTACTTC CSADETQYF
. . TRBJ2-7 TRBV5-1 TGCGCCAGCAGCTTGGTCAACCAAGCTGGTCACGAGCAGTACTTC CASSLVNQAGHEQYF
TRBD1 once TRBJ1-2 TRBV20-1 TGCAGTGCTGCGGGGACAGGAGGCATCTATGGCTACACCTTC CSAAGTGGIYGYTF
TRBD2 . TRBJ2-1 TRBV6-5 TGTGCCAGCAGTTCGCCACTAGCGGGAGGGCGCAATGAGCAGTTCTTC CASSSPLAGGRNEQFF
. few TRBJ2-7 TRBV5-1 TGCGCCAGCAGGGGAACGACCTCCTACGAGCAGTACTTC CASRGTTSYEQYF
TRBD2 few TRBJ2-1 TRBV20-1 TGCAGTGCTAGAGGTCAGAGCGGGGCAATCGGTGAGCAGTTCTTC CSARGQSGAIGEQFF
TRBD1 few TRBJ2-1 TRBV20-1 TGCAGTGCCACTACAGGGGAAACTCTATACAATGAGCAGTTCTTC CSATTGETLYNEQFF
. . TRBJ2-2 TRBV7-2 TGTGCCAGCAGCTTAGGGGTTGGGGTTAACACCGGGGAGCTGTTTTTT CASSLGVGVNTGELFF
. . TRBJ2-3 TRBV21-1 TGTGCCAGCAGCGTGGACCAGGGCACAGATACGCAGTATTTT CASSVDQGTDTQYF
. many TRBJ1-2 TRBV20-1 TGCAGTGCTAGGGGTGGAGAGTATGGCTACACCTTC CSARGGEYGYTF
. many TRBJ1-1 TRBV15 TGTGCCACCAGCAGGAACCGGAGGAACACTGAAGCTTTCTTT CATSRNRRNTEAFF
. . TRBJ2-1 TRBV6-5 TGTGCCAGCAGTTACAACCCCCCGGGCCCCTACAATGAGCAGTTCTTC CASSYNPPGPYNEQFF
. . TRBJ2-7 TRBV20-1 TGCAGTGCTTGGGAAAACTACGAGCAGTACTTC CSAWENYEQYF
. few TRBJ2-5 TRBV9 TGTGCCAGCAGCGTATCGCCTGGGGAAGAGACCCAGTACTTC CASSVSPGEETQYF
. few TRBJ2-6 TRBV5-6 TGTGCCACCGCGGTATTCTTCTCTGGGGCCAACGTCCTGACTTTC CATAVFFSGANVLTF
. . TRBJ1-6 TRBV20-1 TGCAGCCTTTCGGGGTCACCCCTCCACTTT CSLSGSPLHF
TRBD1 . TRBJ2-2 TRBV5-1 TGCGCCAGCAGCTTGACGCGGGACAGGGGTAACACCGGGGAGCTGTTTTTT CASSLTRDRGNTGELFF
. few TRBJ1-5 TRBV20-1 TGCAGTGCCAGTACAGGGAGCAATCAGCCCCAGCATTTT CSASTGSNQPQHF
TRBD2 . TRBJ2-7 TRBV18 TGTGCCAGCTCACCACTAGCGGGAGATTTCGAGCAGTACTTC CASSPLAGDFEQYF
. . TRBJ2-1 TRBV5-6 TGTGCCAGCAGCTTAAGAGGCCCAGGTACCTACAATGAGCAGTTCTTC CASSLRGPGTYNEQFF
. few TRBJ1-1 TRBV6-1 TGTGCCAGCAGCCGACCGGTTTCCAACACTGAAGCTTTCTTT CASSRPVSNTEAFF
. . TRBJ1-1 TRBV4-3 TGCGCCAGCAGCCAAGATGGGAGTAAGTCTTCGGCTTTCTTT CASSQDGSKSSAFF
. many TRBJ2-3 TRBV5-1 TGCGCCAGCAGCTTGGTCCCAGGGAGCACAGATACGCAGTATTTT CASSLVPGSTDTQYF
. . TRBJ2-7 TRBV6-5 TGTGCCAGCAGTTACTCGGCCTTGACTGTCTCCTCGGAGGTCGAGCAGTACTTC CASSYSALTVSSEVEQYF
. . TRBJ2-7 TRBV21-1 TGTGCCAGCAGCAGCTTGGACAGGTCGGCTTGCGAGCAGTACTTC CASSSLDRSACEQYF
. . TRBJ1-5 TRBV15 TGTGCCACCAGCATAGACAGGTATAGCAATCAGCCCCAGCATTTT CATSIDRYSNQPQHF
TRBD2 many TRBJ2-3 TRBV20-1 TGCAGTGCTAGTGCCCCTGTATTAACGGGAGGAAGCACAGATACGCAGTATTTT CSASAPVLTGGSTDTQYF
. few TRBJ2-1 TRBV6-5 TGTGCCAGCAGTTACTCGGCTGGGTCGTTTGGTCTCGAGCAGTTCTTC CASSYSAGSFGLEQFF
. . TRBJ2-4 TRBV12-3/TRBV12-4 TGTGCCAGCAACCTTTCCGGGACAAACATTCAGTACTTC CASNLSGTNIQYF
. few TRBJ2-7 TRBV4-3 TGCGCCAGCAGCCAAGATCTGCGGGGGACACCCTACGAGCAGTACTTC CASSQDLRGTPYEQYF
. . TRBJ2-7 TRBV6-5 TGTGCCAGCAGTTACTCTAGACCCGGGGTATCGGTTACGGAGCAGTACTTC CASSYSRPGVSVTEQYF
TRBD2 . TRBJ2-1 TRBV20-1 TGCAGTGCTAGACGGACTAGCGAAAGGAATGAGCAGTTCTTC CSARRTSERNEQFF
TRBD2 . TRBJ2-3 TRBV19 TGTGCCAGTAGTCATGAGGGACTAGCGGGTCGGGTTACGCAGTATTTT CASSHEGLAGRVTQYF
. few TRBJ2-7 TRBV6-5 TGTGCCAGCAGTTACTCCCTGGTTACCTCCTACGAGCAGTACTTC CASSYSLVTSYEQYF
. . TRBJ1-5 TRBV7-6 TGTGCCAGCAGCTTAGCCCCAGGGTTTAGCAATCAGCCCCAGCATTTT CASSLAPGFSNQPQHF